These 6 T cell receptor beta chains share one sample of origin, sequenced in a study of shared clonotypes between healthy human individuals. The method was immunoSEQ multiplex PCR; TCRdb's version includes in-frame clones alone and lacks a portion of them. The table shows around 450,000 clones, with roughly 80% occurring only once. The sample was PBMCs. These receptors came from a middle-aged woman in good health. Some clones in this sample may be carry-over from other donors' samples.

This chain connects TRBV6-5 to TRBJ1-6; D is unresolved. V was trimmed by 5 bases and J by 9 bases, leaving 11 bases between them. The CDR3 covers 13 residues. Germline V gene data show CDR1 as MNHEY and CDR2 as SVGAGI. This CDR3 is CASSRGQSSPLHF. CDR3 DNA sequence: TGTGCCAGCAGTCGAGGGCAGTCTTCACCCCTCCACTTT.

The gene calls are TRBV28 and TRBJ2-7, with unresolved D. Germline V gene sequence: CDR1 MDHEN, CDR2 SYDVKM. The germline V and J ends were trimmed by 3 bases and 2 bases, with 8 bases remaining between them. There are 13 residues in the CDR3. CDR3 sequence reads: CASSLAQTYEQYF. The DNA for the CDR3 is TGTGCCAGCAGTTTGGCACAGACCTACGAGCAGTACTTC.

The rearrangement joins TRBV30 to TRBJ2-7; a weak D match, TRBD1 (11 bases). The length of the CDR3 is 23 residues. V was cut by 2 bases and J by 4 bases, with 42 bases left in between. Germline V CDR1 and CDR2: GTSNPN, SVGIG (reference sequence). CDR3 in amino acids: CAWSSGTGGSGSGRTRTLYEQYF. The CDR3 nucleotides are TGTGCCTGGAGTTCTGGGACAGGGGGTTCGGGTAGCGGGAGGACACGTACGCTATACGAGCAGTACTTC.

The rearrangement links TRBV29-1 to TRBJ1-4; 9 bases agree with TRBD1. Germline loops: CDR1 SQVTM, CDR2 ANQGSEA. The junction had 0 bases not matched to a gene; V was cut back by 3 bases and J by 4 bases. CDR3 size: 13 residues. This CDR3 is CSVEGQGNEKLFF. The CDR3 region has the DNA TGCAGCGTTGAGGGACAGGGTAATGAAAAACTGTTTTTT.

In this sample, this clone turned up once. The chain joins TRBV18 to TRBJ1-1, with D tentatively TRBD1 (5 bases). The V gene lost 2 bases and the J gene lost 4 bases, with 29 bases spanning the gap. Germline V gene sequence: CDR1 KGHSH, CDR2 LQKENI. The CDR3 is made up of 20 amino acids. Here the CDR3 reads CASSPASIRGAGVLSTEAFF. In DNA, the CDR3 is TGTGCCAGCTCACCAGCCTCGATACGGGGCGCCGGGGTCCTGAGCACTGAAGCTTTCTTT. Filled out from reference TRBV18 and TRBJ1-1, the complete variable domain reads NAGVMQNPRHLVRRRGQEARLRCSPMKGHSHVYWYRQLPEEGLKFMVYLQKENIIDESGMPKERFSAEFPKEGPSILRIQQVVRGDSAAYFCASSPASIRGAGVLSTEAFFGQGTRLTVV.

This chain joins TRBV28 and TRBJ1-5, with D possibly TRBD1 on 6 matching bases. The V gene lost 1 base and the J gene lost 6 bases, with 13 bases spanning the gap. CDR3 length: 15 amino acids. Looked up from germline, CDR1 is MDHEN and CDR2 is SYDVKM. Written as DNA, the CDR3 is TGTGCCAGCAGTTTATACACAGGGTCGATTCAGCCCCAGCATTTT. Translation gives CASSLYTGSIQPQHF.